These 22 T cell receptor beta chains were all obtained from the same sample, sequenced in a study of radiotherapy plus CTLA-4 blockade in lung cancer. Clones were sequenced by immunoSEQ multiplex PCR, and TCRdb holds only the in-frame ones, with some missing. Among about 51,000 clones, around 79% were seen once, and the ten largest hold 6.5% to 10%. The specimen was peripheral blood, collected from a patient treated with radiotherapy plus ipilimumab. Receptors were obtained from a human donor with non-small cell lung cancer who had a complete response to radiotherapy plus ipilimumab.

There are a few counts of this clone. V gene TRBV18 combines with J gene TRBJ1-3; TRBD1 agrees at 10 bases. V was pared by 1 base and J by 0 bases, with 3 bases of the junction left unmatched. The CDR3 is 17 amino acids. From germline, CDR1 is KGHSH and CDR2 LQKENI. The CDR3 reads CASSPQRDRGSGNTIYF. CDR3 DNA sequence: TGTGCCAGCTCACCACAACGGGACAGGGGCTCTGGAAACACCATATATTTT.

This clone was observed once. The CDR3 loop is CASSLEGTGGRQPQHF. The CDR3 DNA follows: TGTGCCAGCAGCTTGGAGGGGACAGGGGGCCGGCAGCCCCAGCATTTT. The rearrangement links TRBV5-8 to TRBJ1-5, with TRBD1 identical over 12 bases. Germline CDR1 and CDR2: SGHTS and YDEGEE. The V gene end was trimmed by 0 bases and the J gene end by 7 bases; junction bases not matched to a gene: 5. The CDR3 is made up of 16 amino acids.

This chain links TRBV5-1 with TRBJ2-5; D is possibly TRBD1 (6 bases). Germline lookup yields CDR1 SGHRS and CDR2 YFSETQ. The CDR3 covers 13 residues. V shed 7 bases and J shed 1 base, with 11 bases lying between them. The CDR3 loop reads CASYRDIQETQYF. CDR3 coding DNA: TGCGCCAGCTACCGGGACATCCAAGAGACCCAGTACTTC. The full variable domain, with the rest looked up from reference TRBV5-1 and TRBJ2-5, is KAGVTQTPRYLIKTRGQQVTLSCSPISGHRSVSWYQQTPGQGLQFLFEYFSETQRNKGNFPGRFSGRQFSNSRSEMNVSTLELGDSALYLCASYRDIQETQYFGPGTRLLVL.

The chain couples TRBV10-3 to TRBJ1-1, with a tentative D call TRBD1 (6 bases). The CDR3 runs to 17 residues. Trimming left V 8 bases short and J 1 base short, with 23 bases between. Germline CDR1 is ENHRY and CDR2 is SYGVKD. The CDR3 is CAIARGGRTDKNTEAFF. Written as DNA, the CDR3 is TGTGCCATCGCCCGGGGGGGCAGGACAGATAAGAACACTGAAGCTTTCTTT.

The chain links TRBV28 to TRBJ1-2; D is ambiguous. The length of the CDR3 is 14 residues. Looked up from germline, CDR1 is MDHEN and CDR2 is SYDVKM. The ends were cut back, 3 bases at V and 6 bases at J, with 14 bases in the middle. The CDR3 coding sequence is TGTGCCAGCAGTTTGGAGGACCTATGGGATGGCTACACCTTC. As protein: CASSLEDLWDGYTF.

This chain links TRBV5-1 with TRBJ2-2, with a possible D match to TRBD1 (5 bases). Germline lookup yields CDR1 SGHRS and CDR2 YFSETQ. The CDR3 has 16 amino acids. Between the trimmed V and J ends, which lost 0 bases and 0 bases, there was a span of 9 bases. The CDR3 nucleotides read TGCGCCAGCAGCTTGGAAAGACAGACGAACACCGGGGAGCTGTTTTTT. This encodes CASSLERQTNTGELFF.

The chain links TRBV19 to TRBJ1-1; 8 positions match TRBD1. The trim removed 3 bases at V and 1 base at J, leaving 4 bases unmatched. The CDR3 is made up of 15 amino acids. Germline loops: CDR1 LNHDA, CDR2 SQIVND (reference sequence). The CDR3 spells CASSMGDRRNTEAFF. CDR3 in DNA: TGTGCCAGTAGTATGGGGGACAGGAGGAACACTGAAGCTTTCTTT. Based on the CDR3 plus reference TRBV19 and TRBJ1-1, the full variable domain is DGGITQSPKYLFRKEGQNVTLSCEQNLNHDAMYWYRQDPGQGLRLIYYSQIVNDFQKGDIAEGYSVSREKKESFPLTVTSAQKNPTAFYLCASSMGDRRNTEAFFGQGTRLTVV.

The chain has TRBV11-2 and TRBJ2-3; 7 bases are a match to TRBD1. This CDR3 contains 14 residues. V shed 4 bases and J 9 bases; nucleotides not matched to a gene: 10. Germline V gene data show CDR1 as SGHAT and CDR2 as FQNNGV. The CDR3 DNA sequence: TGTGCCAGCAGCTCGACAGGGCTCGTGCGAACGCAGTATTTT. It codes for CASSSTGLVRTQYF.

The chain joins TRBV30 to TRBJ1-3, with 8 nucleotides matching TRBD1. CDR3 length equals 18 residues. CDR1 and CDR2 (germline): GTSNPN, SVGIG (reference sequence). V was clipped by 5 bases and J by 1 base; unmatched bases: 16. DNA for the CDR3: TGTGCCTGGCGTAGCCCGCCAGGGGGCCTCGGTTCTGGAAACACCATATATTTT. This translates into CAWRSPPGGLGSGNTIYF.

The chain has TRBV19 and TRBJ2-1; D possibly corresponds to TRBD1 (6 bases). The CDR3 sequence is 16 residues long. The V end lost 5 bases, the J end lost 4 bases, and 18 bases lay between the germline ends. CDR1 is LNHDA, CDR2 SQIVND, per germline (reference sequence). CDR3 residues: CASSRDWGQVYNEQFF. In DNA, the CDR3 is TGTGCCAGTAGTCGGGATTGGGGACAAGTTTACAATGAGCAGTTCTTC.

The rearrangement links TRBV6-6 to TRBJ1-2; D unclear. CDR3 length: 12 residues. Trimming took 5 bases from V and 3 from J, leaving 7 bases between them. CDR1 is MNHNY, CDR2 SVGAGI, per germline (reference sequence). The CDR3: CASSPQYYGYTF. The CDR3 nucleotides read TGTGCCAGCAGTCCACAGTACTATGGCTACACCTTC.

CDR3 sequence reads: CASSDPSGTDSTEAFF. As DNA, the CDR3 is TGCGCCAGCAGTGACCCCAGCGGTACGGATAGCACTGAAGCTTTCTTT. This chain connects TRBV10-2 to TRBJ1-1; D uncertain. There are 16 residues in the CDR3. Trimming shortened V by 3 bases and J by 4 bases, and 18 bases separated the two germline ends. Germline V lookup: CDR1 WSHSY, CDR2 SAAADI.

This chain uses TRBV29-1 with TRBJ1-1, with 7 bases matching TRBD1. Germline loops: CDR1 SQVTM, CDR2 ANQGSEA. V was pared by 6 bases and J by 6 bases, with 10 bases of the junction left unmatched. The CDR3 runs to 13 residues. CDR3 sequence: CSVTRQGTPEAFF. The DNA for the CDR3 is TGCAGCGTGACCAGACAGGGTACCCCTGAAGCTTTCTTT. The variable domain in full, with the rest retrieved from reference TRBV29-1 and TRBJ1-1, is SAVISQKPSRDICQRGTSLTIQCQVDSQVTMMFWYRQQPGQSLTLIATANQGSEATYESGFVIDKFPISRPNLTFSTLTVSNMSPEDSSIYLCSVTRQGTPEAFFGQGTRLTVV.

The CDR3 loop is CASSEPWTGDNYGYTF. DNA for the CDR3: TGCGCCAGCAGTGAGCCCTGGACAGGGGACAACTATGGCTACACCTTC. The chain combines TRBV10-2 with TRBJ1-2; 9 bases line up with TRBD1. Germline lookup yields CDR1 WSHSY and CDR2 SAAADI. The CDR3 contains 16 residues. V trimming: 2 bases; J trimming: 2 bases; junction bases outside the gene matches: 6.

The chain combines TRBV5-1 with TRBJ2-5; a possible D gene is TRBD2 (5 bases). The CDR3 totals 14 residues. The germline V gene has CDR1 SGHRS and CDR2 YFSETQ. The V and J ends lost 0 bases and 4 bases respectively, with 10 bases between them. The CDR3 nucleotides are TGCGCCAGCAGCTTGGTTGGTGGAGGAGAGACCCAGTACTTC. It encodes CASSLVGGGETQYF.

The V call is TRBV9, the J call TRBJ2-1; weak D call: TRBD1 (6 bases). The CDR3 extends over 13 amino acids. The V gene's germline CDR1 is SGDLS and CDR2 YYNGEE. Trimming cost V 4 bases and J 7 bases, with 12 bases left between them. CDR3 protein: CASSPGQTNEQFF. In nucleotides, the CDR3 is TGTGCCAGCAGCCCCGGACAGACGAATGAGCAGTTCTTC. The full variable domain, in which reference TRBV9 and TRBJ2-1 provide the parts outside the CDR3, is DSGVTQTPKHLITATGQRVTLRCSPRSGDLSVYWYQQSLDQGLQFLIQYYNGEERAKGNILERFSAQQFPDLHSELNLSSLELGDSALYFCASSPGQTNEQFFGPGTRLTVL.

The chain recombines TRBV6-5 with TRBJ1-2; TRBD1 aligns across 10 bases. Germline assignment: CDR1 MNHEY and CDR2 SVGAGI. V lost 5 bases, J lost 3 bases, and 6 bases stayed unmatched. The CDR3 is 15 residues long. CDR3 protein: CASSPGTGADYGYTF. The CDR3 nucleotides are TGTGCCAGCAGTCCAGGGACAGGGGCTGACTATGGCTACACCTTC.

This clone was counted only a few times. V is TRBV2 and J is TRBJ2-5; 8 bases are a match to TRBD1. The ends lost 10 bases at V and 1 base at J; junction bases unmatched: 14. The CDR3 covers 16 residues. CDR1 SNHLY and CDR2 FYNNEI come from the germline V gene. The chain's CDR3 is CATGQGGDYLQETQYF. The CDR3 DNA reads as TGTGCCACCGGACAGGGAGGAGATTACCTCCAAGAGACCCAGTACTTC.

The chain employs TRBV2 and TRBJ1-1; tentatively, D is TRBD1 (6 bases). Germline V CDR1 and CDR2: SNHLY, FYNNEI. The CDR3 runs 14 residues. Trimming removed 8 bases at V and 4 bases at J, with 17 bases between. DNA for the CDR3: TGTGCCAGCGTGAGACAGGCCTCCGGCACTGAAGCTTTCTTT. It yields the protein CASVRQASGTEAFF. Filled out from reference TRBV2 and TRBJ1-1, the complete variable domain reads EPEVTQTPSHQVTQMGQEVILRCVPISNHLYFYWYRQILGQKVEFLVSFYNNEISEKSEIFDDQFSVERPDGSNFTLKIRSTKLEDSAMYFCASVRQASGTEAFFGQGTRLTVV.

This clone was detected once. Other DNA sequences in this sample translate to the same CDR3. V is TRBV30 and J is TRBJ1-2, with D hard to call. Germline CDR1 is GTSNPN and CDR2 is SVGIG (reference sequence). The ends were cut back, 1 base at V and 4 bases at J, with 13 bases in the middle. The CDR3 covers 14 residues. The CDR3 DNA sequence: TGTGCCTGGAGTGCAGACACTCAATCCTATGGCTACACCTTC. Its protein product is CAWSADTQSYGYTF. Complete variable domain (other parts from reference TRBV30 and TRBJ1-2): SQTIHQWPATLVQPVGSPLSLECTVEGTSNPNLYWYRQAAGRGLQLLFYSVGIGQISSEVPQNLSASRPQDRQFILSSKKLLLSDSGFYLCAWSADTQSYGYTFGSGTRLTVV.

The J gene is TRBJ2-7, the V gene TRBV10-3, with 10 bases that match TRBD1. The CDR3 length is 17 residues. Germline V gene data show CDR1 as ENHRY and CDR2 as SYGVKD. Trimming cost V 0 bases and J 2 bases; bases outside gene matches: 7. Here the CDR3 reads CAISESITGTGAYEQYF. CDR3 in DNA: TGTGCCATCAGTGAGTCCATTACCGGGACAGGGGCCTACGAGCAGTACTTC.

The rearrangement uses TRBV30 and TRBJ2-7; weak D call: TRBD2 (5 bases). The V end was cut by 8 bases, the J end by 1 base, with 15 bases between. CDR3 length: 13 amino acids. CDR1 GTSNPN and CDR2 SVGIG come from the germline V gene (reference sequence). CDR3 loop: CATLGKRSYEQYF. In nucleotides, the CDR3 is TGTGCCACCCTGGGGAAGCGGTCCTACGAGCAGTACTTC. Drawing the rest from reference TRBV30 and TRBJ2-7, the complete variable domain is SQTIHQWPATLVQPVGSPLSLECTVEGTSNPNLYWYRQAAGRGLQLLFYSVGIGQISSEVPQNLSASRPQDRQFILSSKKLLLSDSGFYLCATLGKRSYEQYFGPGTRLTVT.